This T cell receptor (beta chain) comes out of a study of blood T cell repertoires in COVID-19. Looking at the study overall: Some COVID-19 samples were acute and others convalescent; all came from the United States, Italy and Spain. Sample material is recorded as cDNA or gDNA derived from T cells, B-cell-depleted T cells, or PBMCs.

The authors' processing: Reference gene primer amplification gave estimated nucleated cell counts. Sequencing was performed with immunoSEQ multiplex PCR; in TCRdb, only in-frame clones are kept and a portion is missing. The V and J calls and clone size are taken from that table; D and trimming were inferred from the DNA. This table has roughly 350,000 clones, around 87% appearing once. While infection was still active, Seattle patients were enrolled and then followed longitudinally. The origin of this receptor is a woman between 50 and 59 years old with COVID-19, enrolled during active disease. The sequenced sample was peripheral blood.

The CDR3 spells CASSPTGSPSPLHF. CDR3 coding DNA: TGTGCCAGCTCACCCACAGGGTCCCCATCACCCCTCCACTTT. The chain employs TRBV18 and TRBJ1-6; the D gene is possibly TRBD1 (6 bases). V shed 3 bases and J shed 10 bases, with 13 bases lying between them. CDR1 is KGHSH, CDR2 LQKENI, per germline. CDR3 size: 14 residues.